The present entry profiles one T cell receptor beta chain with its context. As yet, its antigen is unknown. This entry is derived from a study of Tregs in tolerant kidney transplant recipients. Across the whole study: Sorting of CD4+CD25+CD127- cells followed roughly 3-day belatacept mixed lymphocyte reactions, sometimes with roughly five-day graft donor restimulation. Recipient cells were told from donor cells by antibody staining.

Study conclusions and caveats: Activated donor B cell expansion appeared to reveal the most relevant donor-specific TCRbeta repertoire.

Sequencing was performed with immunoSEQ multiplex PCR; in TCRdb, only in-frame clones are kept and a portion is missing. The sample records just under 45,000 clones, less than 97% being singletons. Sequenced: Tregs from blood cultured with allogeneic cells. The receptor was isolated from a human donor in good health.

CDR3 DNA sequence: TGCAGCGTCCCGCAGGTAGGGAACACTGAAGCTTTCTTT. It is translated as CSVPQVGNTEAFF. J is TRBJ1-1 and V is TRBV29-1; D is uncertain. Trimming pared 6 bases from V and 1 base from J, leaving 12 bases between. The CDR3 loop spans 13 amino acids. CDR1 and CDR2 (germline): SQVTM, ANQGSEA.